This record looks at one T cell receptor beta chain sequence and its context. Germline and junction disagree at one end, which may indicate a read error. The use of genomic DNA as template underpinned the TCR beta VDJ and CDR3 profiling. MiXCR, applied by TCRdb to the reads, yields one record per CDR3 protein. The sample records roughly 160,000 distinct CDR3 sequences, 71% being singletons. Flow cytometry had shown expanded CD8+CD57+ cells in the patients chosen for sequencing. The data originate from a study of CD8+CD57+ T cells in acquired aplastic anemia. The CDR3 contains 16 residues. CDR1 is SGHRS, CDR2 YFSETQ, per germline.

The receptor comes from a human donor with aplastic anemia. This chain uses TRBV5-1 with TRBJ1-6; TRBD1 matches at 12 bases. Material: sorted CD4+, CD8+, or CD8+CD57+ T cells (not recorded which) from PBMCs. CDR3 sequence: CASSRMGQGADSPLHF. CDR3 DNA sequence: TGTGCCAGCAGCCGAATGGGACAGGGGGCGGATTCACCCCTCCACTTT.